The 13 T cell receptor beta chains below were found in one sample sequenced in a study of blood T cells in healthy people across ages. With a J-beta primer mix and a sample-barcoded 5' primer, a second PCR ran about 6 to 11 cycles. From the 5' RACE reads, TCRdb called clonotypes with MiXCR, one entry per CDR3 protein. The sample holds 630,000 or so distinct CDR3 sequences, 25% to 30% seen once. The sample taken for sequencing was blood. The origin of the receptors is an elderly woman in good health.

This clonotype was counted only a few times. The chain links TRBV2 to TRBJ2-1, with D possibly TRBD2 on 6 matching bases. The V gene lost 0 bases and the J gene lost 8 bases, with 14 bases spanning the gap. This CDR3 comprises 15 residues. Per the germline V gene, CDR1 is SNHLY and CDR2 is FYNNEI. The DNA for the CDR3 is TGTGCCAGCAGTGAAGCATCGGCGGGGTGGTATGAGCAGTTCTTC. Its protein is CASSEASAGWYEQFF. Full variable domain (remainder filled in from reference TRBV2 and TRBJ2-1): EPEVTQTPSHQVTQMGQEVILRCVPISNHLYFYWYRQILGQKVEFLVSFYNNEISEKSEIFDDQFSVERPDGSNFTLKIRSTKLEDSAMYFCASSEASAGWYEQFFGPGTRLTVL.

The chain carries TRBV14 and TRBJ1-2; tentatively, D is TRBD1 (5 bases). Germline V gives CDR1 SGHDN, CDR2 FVKESK. V was clipped by 0 bases and J by 8 bases, with 13 bases between them. The CDR3 is 14 amino acids. Written as DNA, the CDR3 is TGTGCCAGCAGCCAAGAACGGGGGTTGGGGGGCTACACCTTC. Translating it yields CASSQERGLGGYTF.

J is TRBJ1-5 and V is TRBV6-2 or TRBV6-3; D unresolved. The CDR3 is 15 residues long. V was cut by 7 bases and J by 0 bases, with 13 bases left in between. Germline CDR1 is MNHEY and CDR2 is SVGEGT. The CDR3 protein is CASKDTPYSNQPQHF. In DNA form, the CDR3 reads TGTGCCAGCAAAGACACCCCCTATAGCAATCAGCCCCAGCATTTT.

In the case of this clonotype: Relative to the germline gene, one junction end is altered; a read error may explain this. CDR3 in amino acids: CAISDTERGSSYKQYF. CDR3 sequence (DNA): TGTGCCATCAGTGACACCGAACGGGGTTCGTCCTACAAGCAGTACTTC. The V and J genes are TRBV10-3 and TRBJ2-7, with TRBD2 as a possible D gene (5 bases). Per germline, CDR1 ENHRY and CDR2 SYGVKD. CDR3 length equals 16 residues.

The V and J genes are TRBV6-1 and TRBJ2-4; 9 positions match TRBD1. The CDR3 extends over 14 amino acids. Trimming took 4 bases from V and 8 from J; bases not matched to a gene: 6. Germline-derived CDR1 and CDR2 are MNHNS and SASEGT. CDR3 DNA sequence: TGTGCCAGCAGTGGCGGACAGGGGATGGACATTCAGTACTTC. It specifies CASSGGQGMDIQYF.

V is TRBV7-2 and J is TRBJ2-1; 9 positions match TRBD1. The J call may be mistaken, given a closer DNA end match to TRBJ1-2. Germline lookup yields CDR1 SGHTA and CDR2 FQGNSA. CDR3 length: 13 residues. CDR3 DNA sequence: TGTGCCAGCAGGATGGGACAGGGCGGCGGCTACACCTTC. Amino acids: CASRMGQGGGYTF.

This clonotype was counted many times. The chain links TRBV5-1 to TRBJ2-7; TRBD1 aligns across 8 bases. J lost 5 bases, V lost 0 bases, and 4 bases had no gene match. Germline lookup yields CDR1 SGHRS and CDR2 YFSETQ. The CDR3 is made up of 14 amino acids. CDR3 residues: CASSLGQGTDEQYF. CDR3 nucleotide sequence: TGCGCCAGCAGCTTGGGACAGGGGACCGACGAGCAGTACTTC.

This clonotype was seen only a few times. This could be a read error, since a much larger clone is one nucleotide away. V and J are TRBV4-2 and TRBJ2-7; 10 bases map to TRBD1. CDR1 is LGHNA, CDR2 YNFKEQ, per germline. This CDR3 comprises 15 residues. Germline trimming cut 4 bases from V and 12 bases from J; bases unmatched to any gene: 15. The CDR3 loop reads CASSPIGTGVETRYF. The CDR3 nucleotides read TGTGCCAGCAGCCCCATCGGGACAGGGGTAGAGACCCGGTACTTC.

Remarks on this clonotype: This may come from a read error, since a much larger clone is one base off. This chain connects TRBV7-8 to TRBJ2-7; TRBD1 matches 9 bases. Germline V gene sequence: CDR1 SGHVS, CDR2 FQNEAQ. The V segment lost 2 bases and the J segment 7 bases; nucleotides outside the gene matches: 15. The CDR3 length is 17 residues. The CDR3 DNA is TGTGCCAGCAGCTTACGACAACAGGGGGCTTATTACAATGAGCAGTACTTC. Protein: CASSLRQQGAYYNEQYF.

A few counts support this clonotype. The J gene is TRBJ1-2, the V gene TRBV7-2, with a possible D match to TRBD1 (6 bases). V was clipped by 5 bases and J by 4 bases, with 14 bases between them. This CDR3 region has 14 residues. Germline CDR1 and CDR2: SGHTA and FQGNSA. The CDR3 sequence: CASSPRGDRYGYTF. The CDR3 DNA is TGTGCCAGCAGCCCAAGGGGGGACCGCTATGGCTACACCTTC.

This clonotype occurred many times. The V and J genes are TRBV29-1 and TRBJ1-1; no clear D. Germline values: CDR1 SQVTM, CDR2 ANQGSEA. The CDR3 contains 12 residues. Trimming stripped 8 bases from V and 0 bases from J, with 10 bases between. DNA of the CDR3: TGCAGCAGCTGGGAGGTGAACACTGAAGCTTTCTTT. Translated: CSSWEVNTEAFF.

This sequence joins TRBV20-1 and TRBJ2-7; 10 bases are a match to TRBD2. Trimming cost V 3 bases and J 0 bases; bases outside gene matches: 11. This CDR3 spans 17 amino acids. CDR1 is DFQATT and CDR2 is SNEGSKA in the germline V gene (reference sequence). DNA of the CDR3: TGCAGTGCTAGCGTGTCTAGCGGGGGCGCTCCCTCCTACGAGCAGTACTTC. Protein: CSASVSSGGAPSYEQYF.

The rearrangement links TRBV6-1 to TRBJ2-2, with D uncertain. The length of the CDR3 is 13 residues. Germline-derived CDR1 and CDR2 are MNHNS and SASEGT. Trimming left V 0 bases short and J 5 bases short, with 4 bases between. Written as DNA, the CDR3 is TGTGCCAGCAGTGAAGCCATTACCGGGGAGCTGTTTTTT. It is translated as CASSEAITGELFF.